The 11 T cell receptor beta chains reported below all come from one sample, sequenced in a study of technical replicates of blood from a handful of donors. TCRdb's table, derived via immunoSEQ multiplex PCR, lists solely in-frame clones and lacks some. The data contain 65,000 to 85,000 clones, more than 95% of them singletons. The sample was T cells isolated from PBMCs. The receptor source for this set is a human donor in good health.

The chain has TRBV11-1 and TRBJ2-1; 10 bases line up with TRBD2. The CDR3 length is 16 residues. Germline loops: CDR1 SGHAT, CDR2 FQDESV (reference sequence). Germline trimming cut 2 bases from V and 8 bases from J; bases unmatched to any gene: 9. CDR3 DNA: TGTGCCAGCAGCTTATTGCCTAGCGGGGGATTTGATGAGCAGTTCTTC. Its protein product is CASSLLPSGGFDEQFF. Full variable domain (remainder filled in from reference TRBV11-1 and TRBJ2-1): EAEVAQSPRYKITEKSQAVAFWCDPISGHATLYWYRQILGQGPELLVQFQDESVVDDSQLPKDRFSAERLKGVDSTLKIQPAELGDSAMYLCASSLLPSGGFDEQFFGPGTRLTVL.

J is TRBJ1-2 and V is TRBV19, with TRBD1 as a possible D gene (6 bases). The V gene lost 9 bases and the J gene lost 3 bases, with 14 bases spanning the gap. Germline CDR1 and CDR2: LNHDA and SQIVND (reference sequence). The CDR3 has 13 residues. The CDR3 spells CASEFGGHYGYTF. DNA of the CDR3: TGTGCCAGCGAGTTCGGGGGGCACTATGGCTACACCTTC.

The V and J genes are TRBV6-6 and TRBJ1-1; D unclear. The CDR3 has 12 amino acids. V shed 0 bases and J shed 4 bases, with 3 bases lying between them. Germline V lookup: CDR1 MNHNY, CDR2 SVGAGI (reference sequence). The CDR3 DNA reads TGTGCCAGCAGTTACTCCTCCACTGAAGCTTTCTTT. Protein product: CASSYSSTEAFF.

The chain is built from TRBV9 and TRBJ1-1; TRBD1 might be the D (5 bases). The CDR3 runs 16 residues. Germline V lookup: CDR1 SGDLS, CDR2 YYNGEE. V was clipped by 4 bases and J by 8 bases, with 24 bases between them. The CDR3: CASSTPIGGVGAEAFF. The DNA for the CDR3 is TGTGCCAGCAGCACCCCGATCGGGGGGGTCGGAGCCGAAGCTTTCTTT.

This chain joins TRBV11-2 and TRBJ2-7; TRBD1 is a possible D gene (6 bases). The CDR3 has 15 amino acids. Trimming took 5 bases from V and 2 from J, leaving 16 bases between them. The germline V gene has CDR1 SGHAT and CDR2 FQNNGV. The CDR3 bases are TGTGCCAGCAGCAGCTGGACAGTGTCCGCCTACGAGCAGTACTTC. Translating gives CASSSWTVSAYEQYF.

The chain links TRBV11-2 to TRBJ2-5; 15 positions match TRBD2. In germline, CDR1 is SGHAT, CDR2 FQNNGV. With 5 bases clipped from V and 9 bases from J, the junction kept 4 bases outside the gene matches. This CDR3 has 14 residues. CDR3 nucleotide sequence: TGTGCCAGCAGCGGACTAGCGGGAGGGCCGGCCCAGTACTTC. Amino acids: CASSGLAGGPAQYF.

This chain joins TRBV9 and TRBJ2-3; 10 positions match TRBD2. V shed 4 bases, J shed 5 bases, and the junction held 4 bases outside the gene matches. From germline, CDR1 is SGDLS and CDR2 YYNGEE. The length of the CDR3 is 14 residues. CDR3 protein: CASSLSGGQDTQYF. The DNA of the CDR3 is TGTGCCAGCAGCCTTAGCGGGGGGCAAGATACGCAGTATTTT.

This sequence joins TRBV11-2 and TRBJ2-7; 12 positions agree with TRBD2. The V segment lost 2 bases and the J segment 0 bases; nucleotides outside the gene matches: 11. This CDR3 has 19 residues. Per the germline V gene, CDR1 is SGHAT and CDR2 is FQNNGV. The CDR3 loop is CASSLMLAGGTMSSYEQYF. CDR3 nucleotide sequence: TGTGCCAGCAGCTTAATGCTAGCGGGAGGGACAATGAGCTCCTACGAGCAGTACTTC.

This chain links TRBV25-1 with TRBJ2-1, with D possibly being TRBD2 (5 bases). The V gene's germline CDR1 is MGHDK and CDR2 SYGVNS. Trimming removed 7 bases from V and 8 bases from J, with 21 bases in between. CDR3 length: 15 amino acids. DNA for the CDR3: TGTGCCAGCACTACTAGGGCAGGTAACTCGTATGAGCAGTTCTTC. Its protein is CASTTRAGNSYEQFF.

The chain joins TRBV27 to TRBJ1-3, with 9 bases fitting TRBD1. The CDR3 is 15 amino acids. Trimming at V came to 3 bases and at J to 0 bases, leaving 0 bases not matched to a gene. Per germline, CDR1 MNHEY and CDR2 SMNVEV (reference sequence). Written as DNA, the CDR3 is TGTGCCAGCAGTTTGGACAGGGGCTCTGGAAACACCATATATTTT. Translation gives CASSLDRGSGNTIYF.

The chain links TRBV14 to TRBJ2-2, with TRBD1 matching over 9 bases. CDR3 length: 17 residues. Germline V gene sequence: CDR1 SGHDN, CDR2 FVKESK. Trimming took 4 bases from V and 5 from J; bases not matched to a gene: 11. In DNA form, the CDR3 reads TGTGCCAGCAGCCCCGTATCAGGACAGGGGTGGACCGGGGAGCTGTTTTTT. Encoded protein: CASSPVSGQGWTGELFF.